This TCR beta chain appears in the sequencing data of a study of blood T cells in healthy people across ages. General observations from the study: A roughly linear fall in TCR beta diversity per million T cells was seen with increasing age.

Comment on this clonotype: Its antigen remains unidentified.

Caucasian, healthy and from Russia, the donors were aged between about 6 and 90. Each donor's blood draw was approximately 10 milliliters of peripheral blood. The use of a sample-barcoded 5' primer and a J-beta primer mix characterized a second PCR of roughly 7 to 11 cycles. TCRdb passed the 5' RACE reads through MiXCR, listing each CDR3 protein once. The table records around 1,700,000 distinct CDR3 sequences, roughly 28% of them present only once. Per the germline V gene, CDR1 is SGHDN and CDR2 is FVKESK. The V and J ends lost 8 bases and 7 bases, in that order; junction bases with no gene match: 9. The length of the CDR3 is 15 residues.

The material sequenced was blood. The rearrangement joins TRBV14 to TRBJ1-6; 9 nucleotides align to TRBD1. The TCR comes from a woman in her thirties in good health. CDR3: CASGLGQGRNSPLHF. The CDR3 coding sequence is TGTGCCAGCGGACTAGGACAGGGGAGGAATTCACCCCTCCACTTT. The full variable domain, its missing parts supplied by reference TRBV14 and TRBJ1-6, is EAGVTQFPSHSVIEKGQTVTLRCDPISGHDNLYWYRRVMGKEIKFLLHFVKESKQDESGMPNNRFLAERTGGTYSTLKVQPAELEDSGVYFCASGLGQGRNSPLHFGNGTRLTVT.